These 30 T cell receptor beta chains came from one sample sequenced in a study of blood T cell repertoires in COVID-19. Here immunoSEQ multiplex PCR was the method, and the copy in TCRdb shows in-frame clones only, minus some. This sample has 110,000 to 150,000 clones, with 82% found just once. Sequenced sample: peripheral blood. Receptor source: a woman older than 75 with acute or convalescent COVID-19.

The chain has TRBV4-1 and TRBJ2-1, with a weak D call TRBD1 (5 bases). The V and J ends lost 4 bases and 8 bases respectively, with 18 bases between them. The CDR3 is 15 amino acids. Germline V gene data show CDR1 as MGHRA and CDR2 as YSYEKL. The CDR3 protein is CASSPIMGSRDEQFF. CDR3 DNA: TGCGCCAGCAGCCCGATTATGGGTAGCAGGGATGAGCAGTTCTTC.

V usage is TRBV27 and J usage is TRBJ2-2; a weak D match, TRBD2 (5 bases). Germline V gene sequence: CDR1 MNHEY, CDR2 SMNVEV (reference sequence). V lost 5 bases to trimming and J lost 0 bases, with 10 bases between them. The CDR3 spans 15 residues. The CDR3 coding sequence is TGTGCCAGCAGTAGGGAGTCCCCGAACACCGGGGAGCTGTTTTTT. This translates into CASSRESPNTGELFF.

The chain links TRBV30 to TRBJ1-5; the D gene is possibly TRBD1 (6 bases). CDR1 and CDR2 from the germline V gene are GTSNPN and SVGIG (reference sequence). V was pared by 5 bases and J by 4 bases, with 15 bases between. CDR3 length equals 14 residues. In DNA form, the CDR3 reads TGTGCCTGGGGGACACAGGGCTGGAATCAGCCCCAGCATTTT. Protein sequence: CAWGTQGWNQPQHF.

The chain couples TRBV10-3 to TRBJ2-2, with 12 bases aligning to TRBD2. V was pared by 2 bases and J by 7 bases, with 5 bases of the junction left unmatched. This CDR3 is built from 16 residues. Germline CDR1 ENHRY, CDR2 SYGVKD. This CDR3 is CAISEETSGSGGELFF. CDR3 bases: TGTGCCATCAGTGAGGAGACTAGCGGGAGCGGCGGGGAGCTGTTTTTT.

The chain combines TRBV2 with TRBJ2-2; 8 bases map to TRBD2. Losses at the gene ends were 7 bases for V and 5 bases for J; bases not matched to a gene: 9. Germline CDR1 and CDR2: SNHLY and FYNNEI. The CDR3 length is 15 residues. In DNA form, the CDR3 reads TGTGCCAGCACCACGCGGGGGGTGTCGACCGGGGAGCTGTTTTTT. It specifies CASTTRGVSTGELFF.

The chain carries TRBV30 and TRBJ2-7, with TRBD1 matching 9 bases. V lost 7 bases and J lost 2; bases outside the gene matches: 9. Germline loops: CDR1 GTSNPN, CDR2 SVGIG (reference sequence). There are 14 residues in the CDR3. CDR3 amino acids: CAYRDRDRTYEQYF. CDR3 in DNA: TGTGCCTACCGGGACAGGGATAGGACCTACGAGCAGTACTTC.

This clone was detected once. The gene calls are TRBV6-5 and TRBJ1-2; no firm D call. The ends were cut back, 10 bases at V and 3 bases at J, with 9 bases in the middle. Germline CDR1 is MNHEY and CDR2 is SVGAGI. This CDR3 has 11 amino acids. CDR3 amino acids: CATGLYYGYTF. As DNA, the CDR3 is TGTGCCACAGGACTATACTATGGCTACACCTTC.

The rearrangement uses TRBV6-4 and TRBJ1-3; 8 positions match TRBD1. The CDR3 contains 15 residues. Germline trimming cut 6 bases from V and 2 bases from J; bases unmatched to any gene: 6. Germline V gene lookup returns CDR1 MRHNA and CDR2 SNTAGT. The CDR3 here is CASREQGVTGNTIYF. For the CDR3, the DNA is TGTGCCAGCAGAGAACAGGGGGTTACTGGAAACACCATATATTTT.

The chain links TRBV5-1 to TRBJ1-4; D perhaps matches TRBD1 (5 bases). Trimming stripped 4 bases from V and 1 base from J, with 11 bases between. CDR1 and CDR2 (germline): SGHRS, YFSETQ. The length of the CDR3 is 15 residues. The CDR3 region is CASSESDITNEKLFF. The CDR3 DNA reads TGCGCCAGCAGCGAATCGGACATAACTAATGAAAAACTGTTTTTT.

This chain uses TRBV27 with TRBJ2-7; 9 nucleotides match TRBD2. Per germline, CDR1 MNHEY and CDR2 SMNVEV (reference sequence). The V and J ends lost 6 bases and 1 base, in that order; junction bases with no gene match: 4. The CDR3 runs 14 residues. The CDR3, as DNA: TGTGCCAGCAGGAGACTAGCGGCGTCCTACGAGCAGTACTTC. Translation: CASRRLAASYEQYF.

J is TRBJ2-7 and V is TRBV28; D is possibly TRBD1 (6 bases). The assigned J gene may be wrong: the sequence end matches TRBJ2-5 better. The CDR3 length is 15 residues. CDR1 MDHEN and CDR2 SYDVKM come from the germline V gene. The CDR3 here is CASSFVPTGSETQYF. CDR3 coding DNA: TGTGCCAGCAGTTTTGTGCCCACAGGGTCAGAGACCCAGTACTTC.

This chain joins TRBV5-8 and TRBJ1-1; a weak D match, TRBD1 (5 bases). The CDR3 length is 14 residues. Trimming took 2 bases from V and 1 from J, leaving 9 bases between them. CDR1 and CDR2 (germline): SGHTS, YDEGEE. The CDR3 here is CASSFGGWNTEAFF. DNA of the CDR3: TGTGCCAGCAGCTTCGGGGGTTGGAACACTGAAGCTTTCTTT.

The gene calls are TRBV19 and TRBJ1-2; TRBD1 matches 8 bases. Germline loops: CDR1 LNHDA, CDR2 SQIVND (reference sequence). The J segment lost 2 bases and the V segment lost 4 bases, leaving 9 bases of the junction unmatched. There are 16 residues in the CDR3. CDR3 region: CASSRADGQGNYGYTF. CDR3 sequence (DNA): TGTGCCAGTAGTAGAGCTGATGGACAGGGCAACTATGGCTACACCTTC.

CDR3 DNA: TGTGCCACCAGTGACCCGACAGTTCTTGGTCAGCCCCAGCATTTT. This sequence encodes CATSDPTVLGQPQHF. The rearrangement joins TRBV24-1 to TRBJ1-5; D is possibly TRBD1 (5 bases). CDR1 is KGHDR, CDR2 SFDVKD, per germline. The V gene lost 4 bases and the J gene lost 6 bases, with 15 bases spanning the gap. The CDR3 length is 15 residues.

This clone has more than one count but fewer than ten. As DNA, the CDR3 is TGTGCCTGGAGGGCCCCAACCTTCGGAGGAGGTGGCTACACCTTC. Protein product: CAWRAPTFGGGGYTF. The chain couples TRBV30 to TRBJ1-2; D not resolved. There are 15 residues in the CDR3. V was clipped by 3 bases and J by 7 bases, with 21 bases between them. Germline CDR1 GTSNPN, CDR2 SVGIG (reference sequence).

The J gene is TRBJ1-1, the V gene TRBV19; TRBD1 might be the D (5 bases). The CDR3 covers 13 residues. The V gene lost 10 bases and the J gene lost 4 bases, with 16 bases spanning the gap. Germline CDR1 and CDR2: LNHDA and SQIVND (reference sequence). The CDR3: CATSHRRSTEAFF. CDR3 nucleotides: TGTGCCACTAGCCACAGGCGGTCCACTGAAGCTTTCTTT.

Written as DNA, the CDR3 is TGCGCCAGCAGCCCCGAGGGGGCAATTAACGAGCAGTACTTC. Protein sequence: CASSPEGAINEQYF. The chain joins TRBV5-1 to TRBJ2-7, with 7 bases identical to TRBD1. The CDR3 runs 14 residues. With V trimmed by 4 bases and J by 5 bases, 9 bases remained unmatched. The germline gives CDR1 SGHRS, CDR2 YFSETQ. Together with reference TRBV5-1 and TRBJ2-7, the CDR3 gives the full variable domain: KAGVTQTPRYLIKTRGQQVTLSCSPISGHRSVSWYQQTPGQGLQFLFEYFSETQRNKGNFPGRFSGRQFSNSRSEMNVSTLELGDSALYLCASSPEGAINEQYFGPGTRLTVT.

For this clone: At one end, the junction sequence differs from germline, possibly due to a read error. The chain recombines TRBV6-1 with TRBJ1-2; D not resolved. Germline assignment: CDR1 MNHNS and CDR2 SASEGT. CDR3 length: 12 amino acids. CDR3: CASSDHTFRSYF. CDR3 sequence (DNA): TGTGCCAGCAGTGACCACACCTTTCGTTCGTACTTC.

This chain uses TRBV27 with TRBJ2-3, with 8 bases that match TRBD2. The CDR3 covers 15 residues. J was trimmed by 4 bases and V by 2 bases; bases with no gene match: 5. Germline V gene data show CDR1 as MNHEY and CDR2 as SMNVEV (reference sequence). This CDR3 reads CASSLGGRPADTQYF. The DNA of the CDR3 is TGTGCCAGCAGTTTAGGCGGGAGGCCCGCAGATACGCAGTATTTT.

V is TRBV27 and J is TRBJ2-1; D is unresolved. Trimming left V 6 bases short and J 2 bases short, with 8 bases between. The CDR3 loop spans 13 amino acids. From germline, CDR1 is MNHEY and CDR2 SMNVEV (reference sequence). The CDR3 loop reads CASSWAPYNEQFF. DNA of the CDR3: TGTGCCAGCAGCTGGGCCCCCTACAATGAGCAGTTCTTC.

This clone was picked up a small number of times. CDR3 amino acids: CASSRTGGLEKLFF. The CDR3 DNA reads TGTGCCAGCAGTCGGACAGGGGGACTTGAAAAACTGTTTTTT. The rearrangement uses TRBV6-5 and TRBJ1-4, with 10 bases aligning to TRBD1. V shed 5 bases and J 7 bases; nucleotides not matched to a gene: 4. CDR1 is MNHEY, CDR2 SVGAGI, per germline. The CDR3 length is 14 residues.

This chain joins TRBV2 and TRBJ1-5; possible D gene TRBD1, 6 bases. Trimming took off 6 bases at V and 4 bases at J, with 16 bases between the two ends. Germline CDR1 and CDR2: SNHLY and FYNNEI. The length of the CDR3 is 15 residues. The CDR3 here is CASRAMNQGNQPQHF. CDR3 nucleotides: TGTGCCAGCAGGGCCATGAATCAGGGGAATCAGCCCCAGCATTTT.

The chain carries TRBV7-2 and TRBJ2-2, with 8 bases aligning to TRBD2. Per the germline V gene, CDR1 is SGHTA and CDR2 is FQGNSA. J lost 6 bases, V lost 2 bases, and 5 bases had no gene match. The CDR3 covers 15 residues. For the CDR3, the DNA is TGTGCCAGCAGCTTACTAGCGGGTGGCTCCGGGGAGCTGTTTTTT. Protein sequence: CASSLLAGGSGELFF.

The chain is built from TRBV2 and TRBJ2-7, with D possibly matching TRBD1 (5 bases). The germline CDR1 and CDR2 sequences are SNHLY and FYNNEI. The CDR3 is made up of 14 amino acids. Between the trimmed V and J ends, which lost 9 bases and 1 base, there was a span of 16 bases. The chain's CDR3 is CARGASGGSYEQYF. The CDR3 nucleotides read TGTGCCAGAGGGGCTTCGGGCGGTTCCTACGAGCAGTACTTC.

This sequence joins TRBV29-1 and TRBJ1-2; D is possibly TRBD1 (5 bases). V was clipped by 5 bases and J by 13 bases, with 17 bases between them. Germline CDR1 and CDR2: SQVTM and ANQGSEA. The CDR3 has 11 amino acids. CDR3 region: CSVTWGGIGTF. Here the CDR3 DNA reads TGCAGCGTTACCTGGGGGGGTATTGGCACCTTC. The entire variable domain, with the rest obtained from reference TRBV29-1 and TRBJ1-2, is as follows: SAVISQKPSRDICQRGTSLTIQCQVDSQVTMMFWYRQQPGQSLTLIATANQGSEATYESGFVIDKFPISRPNLTFSTLTVSNMSPEDSSIYLCSVTWGGIGTFGSGTRLTVV.

This clone came up once. The CDR3 is CASSLLSGDGYTF. CDR3 bases: TGTGCCAGCAGTTTATTATCAGGGGATGGCTACACCTTC. V gene TRBV27 combines with J gene TRBJ1-2; the D gene is possibly TRBD1 (6 bases). The CDR3 sequence is 13 residues long. The V end was cut by 1 base, the J end by 6 bases, with 9 bases between. Germline lookup yields CDR1 MNHEY and CDR2 SMNVEV (reference sequence).

The chain links TRBV19 to TRBJ2-7; the D gene is possibly TRBD1 (6 bases). V lost 3 bases and J 1 base, leaving 13 bases between the germline ends. In germline, CDR1 is LNHDA, CDR2 SQIVND (reference sequence). CDR3 length: 15 residues. CDR3 loop: CASSIRQGLSYEQYF. In DNA form, the CDR3 reads TGTGCCAGTAGTATCCGGCAGGGGCTTTCCTACGAGCAGTACTTC.

The V and J genes are TRBV7-9 and TRBJ1-4, with 9 positions matching TRBD1. Germline CDR1 SEHNR, CDR2 FQNEAQ (reference sequence). The CDR3 is 15 amino acids. The V segment lost 1 base and the J segment 8 bases; nucleotides outside the gene matches: 5. The CDR3 is CASSLGGQGSEKLFF. The CDR3 bases are TGTGCCAGCAGCTTAGGGGGACAGGGTAGCGAAAAACTGTTTTTT.

The genes are TRBV6-4 and TRBJ2-3; 11 nucleotides match TRBD2. The germline gives CDR1 MRHNA, CDR2 SNTAGT. The CDR3 runs 17 residues. J was trimmed by 5 bases and V by 8 bases; bases with no gene match: 15. CDR3 residues: CASLSFLAGGSRDTQYF. CDR3 nucleotides: TGTGCCAGCTTAAGCTTTTTAGCGGGGGGGAGTCGAGATACGCAGTATTTT.

The V call is TRBV10-2, the J call TRBJ1-5; D might be TRBD1 (5 bases). CDR1 and CDR2 from the germline V gene are WSHSY and SAAADI. V was shortened by 4 bases and J by 4 bases, with 11 bases between the two germline ends. The CDR3 totals 14 residues. The CDR3 nucleotides are TGCGCCAGCAGTGCTGGGGCTGGGAATCAGCCCCAGCATTTT. Protein product: CASSAGAGNQPQHF.